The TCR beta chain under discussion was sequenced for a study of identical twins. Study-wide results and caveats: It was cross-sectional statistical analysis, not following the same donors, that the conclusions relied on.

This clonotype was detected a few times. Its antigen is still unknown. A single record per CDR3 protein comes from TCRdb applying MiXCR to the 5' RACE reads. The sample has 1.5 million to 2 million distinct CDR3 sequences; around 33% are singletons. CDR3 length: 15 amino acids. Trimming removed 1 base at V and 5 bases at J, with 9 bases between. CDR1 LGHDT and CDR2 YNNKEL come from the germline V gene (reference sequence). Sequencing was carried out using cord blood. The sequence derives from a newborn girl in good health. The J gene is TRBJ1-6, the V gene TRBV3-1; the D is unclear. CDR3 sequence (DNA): TGTGCCAGCAGCCAAGGCTCCGGGAATAATTCACCCCTCCACTTT. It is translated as CASSQGSGNNSPLHF.